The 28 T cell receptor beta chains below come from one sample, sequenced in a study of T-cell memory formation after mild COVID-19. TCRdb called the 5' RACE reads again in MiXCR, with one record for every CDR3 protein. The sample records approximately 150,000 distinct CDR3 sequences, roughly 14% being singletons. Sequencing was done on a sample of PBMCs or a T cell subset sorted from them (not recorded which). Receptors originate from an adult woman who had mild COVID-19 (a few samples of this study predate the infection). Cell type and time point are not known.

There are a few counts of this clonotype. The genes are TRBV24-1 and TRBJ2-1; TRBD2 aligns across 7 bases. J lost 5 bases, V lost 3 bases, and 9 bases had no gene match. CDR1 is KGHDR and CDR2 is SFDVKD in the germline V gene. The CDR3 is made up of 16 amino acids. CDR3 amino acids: CATSDPSPSGDNEQFF. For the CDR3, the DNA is TGTGCCACCAGTGATCCGTCGCCAAGCGGGGACAATGAGCAGTTCTTC.

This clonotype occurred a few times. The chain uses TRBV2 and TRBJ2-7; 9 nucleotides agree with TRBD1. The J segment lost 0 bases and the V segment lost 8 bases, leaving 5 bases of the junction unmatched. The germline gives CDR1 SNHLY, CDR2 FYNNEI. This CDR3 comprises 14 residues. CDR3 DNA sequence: TGTGCCAGCGGTAGACAGGGGGTCTCCTACGAGCAGTACTTC. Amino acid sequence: CASGRQGVSYEQYF.

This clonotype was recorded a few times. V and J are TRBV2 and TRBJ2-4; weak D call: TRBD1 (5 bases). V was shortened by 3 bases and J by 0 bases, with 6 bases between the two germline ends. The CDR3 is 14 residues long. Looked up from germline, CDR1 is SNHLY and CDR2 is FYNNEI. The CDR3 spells CASSDRVAKNIQYF. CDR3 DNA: TGTGCCAGCAGTGACAGGGTAGCCAAAAACATTCAGTACTTC. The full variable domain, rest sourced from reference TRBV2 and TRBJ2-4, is EPEVTQTPSHQVTQMGQEVILRCVPISNHLYFYWYRQILGQKVEFLVSFYNNEISEKSEIFDDQFSVERPDGSNFTLKIRSTKLEDSAMYFCASSDRVAKNIQYFGAGTRLSVL.

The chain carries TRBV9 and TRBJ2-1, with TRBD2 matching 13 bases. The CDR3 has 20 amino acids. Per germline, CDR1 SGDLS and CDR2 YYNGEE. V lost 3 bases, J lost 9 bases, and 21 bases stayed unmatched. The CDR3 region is CASSEPGTSGIKADLGEQFF. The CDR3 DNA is TGTGCCAGCAGCGAACCGGGGACTAGCGGGATTAAGGCAGACCTGGGTGAGCAGTTCTTC.

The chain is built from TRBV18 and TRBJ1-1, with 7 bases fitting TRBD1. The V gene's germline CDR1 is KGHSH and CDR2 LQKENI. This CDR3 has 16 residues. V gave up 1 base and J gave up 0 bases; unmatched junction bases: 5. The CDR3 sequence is CASSPHKGAMNTEAFF. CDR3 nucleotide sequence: TGTGCCAGCTCACCACATAAGGGGGCGATGAACACTGAAGCTTTCTTT.

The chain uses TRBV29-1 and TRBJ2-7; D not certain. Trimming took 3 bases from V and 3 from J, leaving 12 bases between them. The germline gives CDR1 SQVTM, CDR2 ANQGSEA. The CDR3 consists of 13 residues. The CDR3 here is CSVETHAGYEQYF. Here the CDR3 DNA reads TGCAGCGTTGAGACTCATGCCGGCTACGAGCAGTACTTC.

CDR3 amino acids: CASSLGDRSISYNEQFF. For the CDR3, the DNA is TGCGCCAGCAGCTTGGGAGACAGGAGCATCTCCTACAATGAGCAGTTCTTC. The chain couples TRBV5-1 to TRBJ2-1; TRBD1 is a possible D gene (6 bases). The germline gives CDR1 SGHRS, CDR2 YFSETQ. Trimming pared 0 bases from V and 0 bases from J, leaving 13 bases between. The CDR3 is 17 amino acids.

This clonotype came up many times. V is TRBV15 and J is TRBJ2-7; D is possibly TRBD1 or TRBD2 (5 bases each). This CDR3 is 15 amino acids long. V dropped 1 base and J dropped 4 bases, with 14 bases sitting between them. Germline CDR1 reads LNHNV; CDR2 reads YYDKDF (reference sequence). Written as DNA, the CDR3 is TGTGCCACCAGCAGAGGTTCCGGGACGGAGTACGAGCAGTACTTC. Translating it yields CATSRGSGTEYEQYF. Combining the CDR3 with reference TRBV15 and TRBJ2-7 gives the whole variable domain DAMVIQNPRYQVTQFGKPVTLSCSQTLNHNVMYWYQQKSSQAPKLLFHYYDKDFNNEADTPDNFQSRRPNTSFCFLDIRSPGLGDTAMYLCATSRGSGTEYEQYFGPGTRLTVT.

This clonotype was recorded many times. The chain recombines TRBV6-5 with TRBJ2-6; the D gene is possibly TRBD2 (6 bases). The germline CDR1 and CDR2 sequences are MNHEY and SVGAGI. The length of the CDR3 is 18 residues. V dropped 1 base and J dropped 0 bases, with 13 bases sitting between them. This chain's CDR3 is CASSYLGRLDSGANVLTF. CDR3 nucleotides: TGTGCCAGCAGTTACTTGGGCAGACTAGACTCTGGGGCCAACGTCCTGACTTTC.

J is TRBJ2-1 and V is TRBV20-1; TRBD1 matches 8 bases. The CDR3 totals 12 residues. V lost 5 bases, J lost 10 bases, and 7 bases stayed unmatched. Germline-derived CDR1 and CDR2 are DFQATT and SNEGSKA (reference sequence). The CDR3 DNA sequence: TGCAGTGCTTCGGACAGGGCACGCGAGCAGTTCTTC. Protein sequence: CSASDRAREQFF.

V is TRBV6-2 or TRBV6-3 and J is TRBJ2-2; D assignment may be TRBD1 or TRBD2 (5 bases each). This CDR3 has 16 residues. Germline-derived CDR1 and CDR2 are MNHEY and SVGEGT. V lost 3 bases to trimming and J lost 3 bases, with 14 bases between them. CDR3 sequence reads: CASSYILVGDTGELFF. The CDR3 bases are TGTGCCAGCAGTTATATTCTGGTGGGGGACACCGGGGAGCTGTTTTTT.

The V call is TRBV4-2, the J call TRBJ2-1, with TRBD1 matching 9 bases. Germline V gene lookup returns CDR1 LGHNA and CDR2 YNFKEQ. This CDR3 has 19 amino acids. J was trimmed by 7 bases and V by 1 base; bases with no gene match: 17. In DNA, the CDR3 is TGTGCCAGCAGCCAAGGAGGGACAGGGAGAACCACCGCTCAAAATGAGCAGTTCTTC. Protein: CASSQGGTGRTTAQNEQFF.

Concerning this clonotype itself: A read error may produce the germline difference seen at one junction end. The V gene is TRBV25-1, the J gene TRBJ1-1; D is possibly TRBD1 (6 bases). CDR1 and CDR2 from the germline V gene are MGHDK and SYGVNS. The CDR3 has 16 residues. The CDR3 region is CASSTLDRWLKTEAFF. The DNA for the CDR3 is TGTGCCAGCAGTACACTAGACAGGTGGCTGAAGACTGAAGCTTTCTTT.

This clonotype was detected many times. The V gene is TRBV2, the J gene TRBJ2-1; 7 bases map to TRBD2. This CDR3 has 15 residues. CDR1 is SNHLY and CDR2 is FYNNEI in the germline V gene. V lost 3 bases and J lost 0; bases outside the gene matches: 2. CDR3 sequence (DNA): TGTGCCAGCAGTGATTGGGGGGGCTCCTACAATGAGCAGTTCTTC. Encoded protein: CASSDWGGSYNEQFF.

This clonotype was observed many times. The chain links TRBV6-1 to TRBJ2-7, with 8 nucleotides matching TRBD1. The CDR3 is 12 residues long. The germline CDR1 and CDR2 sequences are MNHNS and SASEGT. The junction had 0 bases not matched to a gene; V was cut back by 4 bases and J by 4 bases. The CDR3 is CASSGTGYEQYF. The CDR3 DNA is TGTGCCAGCAGTGGGACAGGGTACGAGCAGTACTTC.

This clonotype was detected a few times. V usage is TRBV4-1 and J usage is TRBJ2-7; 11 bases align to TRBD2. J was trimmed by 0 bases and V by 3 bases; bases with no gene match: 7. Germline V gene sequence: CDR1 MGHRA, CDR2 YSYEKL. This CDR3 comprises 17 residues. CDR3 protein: CASSHRLSGGDSYEQYF. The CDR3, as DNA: TGCGCCAGCAGCCACAGGCTTAGCGGGGGGGACTCCTACGAGCAGTACTTC.

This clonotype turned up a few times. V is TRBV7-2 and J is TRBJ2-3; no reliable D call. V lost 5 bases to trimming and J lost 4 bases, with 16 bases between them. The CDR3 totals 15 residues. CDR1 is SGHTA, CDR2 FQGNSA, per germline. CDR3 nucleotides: TGTGCCAGCAGCCTAGAGAACCGACTTTCAGATACGCAGTATTTT. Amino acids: CASSLENRLSDTQYF.

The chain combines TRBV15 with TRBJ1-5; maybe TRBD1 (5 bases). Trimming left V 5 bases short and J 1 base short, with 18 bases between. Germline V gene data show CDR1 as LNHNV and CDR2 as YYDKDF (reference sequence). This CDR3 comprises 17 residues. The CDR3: CATSPRVGGFSNQPQHF. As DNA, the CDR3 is TGTGCCACCAGCCCTCGGGTGGGGGGATTCAGCAATCAGCCCCAGCATTTT.

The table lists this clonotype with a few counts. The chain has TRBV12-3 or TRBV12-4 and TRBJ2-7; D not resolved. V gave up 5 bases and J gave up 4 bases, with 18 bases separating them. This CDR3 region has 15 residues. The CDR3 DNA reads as TGTGCCAGCAGTCTTCGACATCCCAAGGAATACGAGCAGTACTTC. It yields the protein CASSLRHPKEYEQYF.

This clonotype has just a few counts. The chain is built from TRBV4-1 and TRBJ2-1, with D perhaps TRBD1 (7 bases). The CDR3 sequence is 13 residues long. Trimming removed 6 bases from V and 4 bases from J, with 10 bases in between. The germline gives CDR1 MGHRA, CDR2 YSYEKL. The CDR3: CASSPGGYNEQFF. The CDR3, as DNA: TGCGCCAGCAGTCCAGGGGGGTACAATGAGCAGTTCTTC.

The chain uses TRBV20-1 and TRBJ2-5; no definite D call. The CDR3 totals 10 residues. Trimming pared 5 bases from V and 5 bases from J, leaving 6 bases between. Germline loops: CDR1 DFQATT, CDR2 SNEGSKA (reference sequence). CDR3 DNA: TGCAGTGCTGATGGGGAGACCCAGTACTTC. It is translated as CSADGETQYF.

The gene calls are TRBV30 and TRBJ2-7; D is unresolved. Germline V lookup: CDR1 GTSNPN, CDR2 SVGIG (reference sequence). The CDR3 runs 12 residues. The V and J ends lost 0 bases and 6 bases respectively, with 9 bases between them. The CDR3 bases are TGTGCCTGGAGTGTAACGGCAGTCGAGCAGTACTTC. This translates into CAWSVTAVEQYF.

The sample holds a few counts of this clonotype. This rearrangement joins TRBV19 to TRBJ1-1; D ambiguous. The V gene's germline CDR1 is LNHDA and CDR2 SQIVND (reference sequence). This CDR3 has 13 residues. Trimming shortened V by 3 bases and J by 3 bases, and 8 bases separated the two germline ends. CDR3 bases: TGTGCCAGTAGTATTTTAGTGGACACTGAAGCTTTCTTT. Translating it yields CASSILVDTEAFF.

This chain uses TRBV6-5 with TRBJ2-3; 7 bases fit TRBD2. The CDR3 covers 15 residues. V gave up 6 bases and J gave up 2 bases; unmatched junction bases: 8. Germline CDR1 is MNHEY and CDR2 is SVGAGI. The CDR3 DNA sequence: TGTGCCAGCAGCCCGACTAGCCGATACACAGATACGCAGTATTTT. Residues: CASSPTSRYTDTQYF.

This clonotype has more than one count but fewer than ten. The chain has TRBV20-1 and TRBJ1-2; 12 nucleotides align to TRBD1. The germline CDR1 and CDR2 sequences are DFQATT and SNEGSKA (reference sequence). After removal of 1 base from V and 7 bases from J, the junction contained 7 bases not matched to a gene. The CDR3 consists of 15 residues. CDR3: CSARAGQGAYGGYTF. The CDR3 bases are TGCAGTGCTAGAGCGGGACAGGGGGCGTACGGTGGCTACACCTTC.

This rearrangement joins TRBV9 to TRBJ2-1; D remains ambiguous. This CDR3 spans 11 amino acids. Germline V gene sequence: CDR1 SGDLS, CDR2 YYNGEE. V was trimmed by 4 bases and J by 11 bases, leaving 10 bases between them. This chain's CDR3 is CASSLVGKQFF. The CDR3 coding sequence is TGTGCCAGCAGCCTAGTGGGTAAGCAGTTCTTC.

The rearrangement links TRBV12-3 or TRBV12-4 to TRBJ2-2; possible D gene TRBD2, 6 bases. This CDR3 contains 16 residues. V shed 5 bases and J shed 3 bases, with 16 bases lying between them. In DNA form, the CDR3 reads TGTGCCAGCAGTCAGACCACTAGCTTGGACACCGGGGAGCTGTTTTTT. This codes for CASSQTTSLDTGELFF.

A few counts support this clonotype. CDR3 amino acids: CASAWAANTGELFF. In DNA form, the CDR3 reads TGCGCCAGCGCCTGGGCAGCGAACACCGGGGAGCTGTTTTTT. The J gene is TRBJ2-2, the V gene TRBV5-1; D call uncertain. Trimming removed 7 bases at V and 0 bases at J, with 10 bases between. CDR1 is SGHRS and CDR2 is YFSETQ in the germline V gene. The CDR3 contains 14 residues.